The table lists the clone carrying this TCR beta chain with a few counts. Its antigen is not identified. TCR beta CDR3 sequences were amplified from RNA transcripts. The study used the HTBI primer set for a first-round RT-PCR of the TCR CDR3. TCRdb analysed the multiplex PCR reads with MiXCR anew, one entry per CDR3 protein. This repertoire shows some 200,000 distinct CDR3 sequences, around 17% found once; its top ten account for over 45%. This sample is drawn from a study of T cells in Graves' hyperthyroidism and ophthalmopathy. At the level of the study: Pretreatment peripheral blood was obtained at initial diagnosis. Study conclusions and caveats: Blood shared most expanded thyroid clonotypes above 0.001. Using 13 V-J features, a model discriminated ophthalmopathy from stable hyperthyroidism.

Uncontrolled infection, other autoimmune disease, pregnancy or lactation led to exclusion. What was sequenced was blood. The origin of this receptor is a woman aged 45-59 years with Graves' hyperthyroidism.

The CDR3, as DNA: TGCAGTGCTAATCGCCGACTAGCGGGGTCCTACGAGCAGTACTTC. Its protein is CSANRRLAGSYEQYF. This chain links TRBV20-1 with TRBJ2-7; 11 bases match TRBD2. The CDR3 totals 15 residues. V trimming: 4 bases; J trimming: 1 base; junction bases outside the gene matches: 6. Germline V gives CDR1 DFQATT, CDR2 SNEGSKA (reference sequence).